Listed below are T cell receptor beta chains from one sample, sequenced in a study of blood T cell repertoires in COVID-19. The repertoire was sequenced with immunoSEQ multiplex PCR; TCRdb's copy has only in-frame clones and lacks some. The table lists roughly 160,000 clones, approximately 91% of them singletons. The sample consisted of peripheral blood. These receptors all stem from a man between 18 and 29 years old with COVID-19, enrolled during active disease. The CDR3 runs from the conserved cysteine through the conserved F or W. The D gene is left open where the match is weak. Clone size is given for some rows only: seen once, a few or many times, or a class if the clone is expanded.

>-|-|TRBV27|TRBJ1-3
CASAWASGNTIYF
TGTGCCAGCGCCTGGGCCTCTGGAAACACCATATATTTT
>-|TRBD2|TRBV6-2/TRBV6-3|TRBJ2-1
CATIYREGLYNEQFF
TGTGCCACCATTTACCGGGAGGGCCTCTACAATGAGCAGTTCTTC
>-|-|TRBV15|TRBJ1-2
CATSREADTTYGYTF
TGTGCCACCAGCAGAGAGGCAGACACGACCTATGGCTACACCTTC
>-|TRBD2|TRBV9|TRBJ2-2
CASSVEASGDGELFF
TGTGCCAGCAGCGTAGAGGCTAGCGGGGACGGGGAGCTGTTTTTT
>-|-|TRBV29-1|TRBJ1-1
CSVEDTGLNTEAFF
TGCAGCGTTGAAGATACAGGGCTGAACACTGAAGCTTTCTTT
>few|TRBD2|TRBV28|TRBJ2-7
CASSLSGTSDYEQYF
TGTGCCAGCAGTCTTAGCGGGACTAGCGACTACGAGCAGTACTTC
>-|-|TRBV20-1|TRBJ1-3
CSASKGVGNTIYF
TGCAGTGCTAGTAAAGGGGTTGGAAACACCATATATTTT
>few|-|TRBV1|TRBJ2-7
CTSSQLAGRSYEQYF
TGCACCAGCAGCCAACTAGCGGGACGATCCTACGAGCAGTACTTC
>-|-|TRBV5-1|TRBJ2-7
CASSSPLAAYEQYF
TGCGCCAGCAGCTCCCCACTAGCAGCCTACGAGCAGTACTTC
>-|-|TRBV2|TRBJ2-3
CASNGGVYTDTQYF
TGTGCCAGCAACGGCGGGGTATACACAGATACGCAGTATTTT
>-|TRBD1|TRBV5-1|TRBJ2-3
CASSLRQGAGDTQYF
TGCGCCAGCAGCTTGCGTCAGGGGGCAGGAGATACGCAGTATTTT
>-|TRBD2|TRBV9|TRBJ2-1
CASSPHPFAGGPDEQFF
TGTGCCAGCAGCCCCCACCCCTTCGCGGGAGGGCCCGATGAGCAGTTCTTC
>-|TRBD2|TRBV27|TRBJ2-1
CASRSSGRDNEQFF
TGTGCCAGCAGATCGAGCGGGAGGGACAATGAGCAGTTCTTC
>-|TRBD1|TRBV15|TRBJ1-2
CATSRPGDRGYGYTF
TGTGCCACCAGCAGACCTGGGGACAGGGGTTATGGCTACACCTTC
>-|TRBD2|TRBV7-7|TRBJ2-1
CASSLRLADSYNEQFF
TGTGCCAGCAGCCTCAGACTAGCGGACTCCTACAATGAGCAGTTCTTC
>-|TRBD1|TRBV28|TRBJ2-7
CASSLVLRQGRTYEQYF
TGTGCCAGCAGTTTAGTTCTGCGACAGGGCCGAACCTACGAGCAGTACTTC
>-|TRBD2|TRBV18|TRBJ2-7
CASSPLVRGSSSYEQYF
TGTGCCAGCTCACCACTCGTCCGCGGGAGTAGCTCCTACGAGCAGTACTTC
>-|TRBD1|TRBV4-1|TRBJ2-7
CASSQDRDSWQYF
TGCGCCAGCAGCCAAGATCGGGACAGTTGGCAGTACTTC
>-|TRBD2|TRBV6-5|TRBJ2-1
CASSSGLAGREQFF
TGTGCCAGCAGTTCGGGACTAGCGGGCCGTGAGCAGTTCTTC
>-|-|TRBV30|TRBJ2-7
CAWNWGRSFYEQYF
TGTGCCTGGAACTGGGGCCGATCCTTCTACGAGCAGTACTTC
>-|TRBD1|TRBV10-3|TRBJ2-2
CAIPQGPAGELFF
TGTGCCATCCCACAGGGGCCTGCCGGGGAGCTGTTTTTT
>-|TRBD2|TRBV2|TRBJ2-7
CASSEKSGTRGHEQYF
TGTGCCAGCAGTGAAAAGTCGGGGACTAGGGGCCACGAGCAGTACTTC
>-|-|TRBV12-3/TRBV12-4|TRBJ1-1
CASSLGGFTEAFF
TGTGCCAGCAGTTTGGGGGGGTTCACTGAAGCTTTCTTT
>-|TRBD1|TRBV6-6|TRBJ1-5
CASRPGQGASQPQHF
TGTGCCAGCAGACCCGGACAGGGGGCATCTCAGCCCCAGCATTTT
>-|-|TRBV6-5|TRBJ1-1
CASRFTNRHTEAFF
TGTGCCAGCAGATTCACCAACAGGCACACTGAAGCTTTCTTT
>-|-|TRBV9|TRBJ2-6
CASSAGFKEPSGANVLTF
TGTGCCAGCAGCGCAGGTTTCAAAGAACCCTCTGGGGCCAACGTCCTGACTTTC
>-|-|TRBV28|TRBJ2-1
CASSPSTNEQFF
TGTGCCAGCAGCCCTAGCACAAATGAGCAGTTCTTC
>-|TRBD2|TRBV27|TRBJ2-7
CASSLWGGEDEQYF
TGTGCCAGCAGTTTGTGGGGAGGGGAAGACGAGCAGTACTTC
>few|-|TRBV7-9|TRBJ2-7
CASSLGPFSDREGEQYF
TGTGCCAGCAGCTTGGGACCCTTTTCGGACAGGGAGGGCGAGCAGTACTTC
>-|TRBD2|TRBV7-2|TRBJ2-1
CASSSGTSGRSEQFF
TGTGCCAGCAGCTCCGGGACTAGCGGGAGGAGTGAGCAGTTCTTC
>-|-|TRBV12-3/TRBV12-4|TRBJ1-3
CASTHRANTIYF
TGTGCCAGCACCCACAGGGCCAACACCATATATTTT
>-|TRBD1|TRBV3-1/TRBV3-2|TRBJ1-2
CASSQLWDRGGRGYTF
TGTGCCAGCAGCCAGCTCTGGGACAGGGGCGGGCGAGGCTACACCTTC
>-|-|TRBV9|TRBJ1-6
CASSTGGGSNSPLHF
TGTGCCAGCAGCACCGGGGGGGGTTCGAATTCACCCCTCCACTTT
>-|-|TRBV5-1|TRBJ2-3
CASSPTPSASDTQYF
TGCGCCAGCAGCCCTACGCCTAGCGCGTCAGATACGCAGTATTTT
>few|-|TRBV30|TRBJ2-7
CAWSNAPRGEQYF
TGTGCCTGGAGTAACGCCCCGAGGGGGGAGCAGTACTTC
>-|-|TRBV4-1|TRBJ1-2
CASSPAGGESYGYTF
TGCGCCAGCAGCCCAGCAGGAGGGGAGAGCTATGGCTACACCTTC
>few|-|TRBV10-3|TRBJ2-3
CAIRGAFSTDTQYF
TGTGCCATCAGGGGAGCTTTCAGCACAGATACGCAGTATTTT
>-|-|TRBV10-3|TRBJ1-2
CAISEQGASGYTF
TGTGCCATCAGCGAACAGGGCGCGTCCGGCTACACCTTC
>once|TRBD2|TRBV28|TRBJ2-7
CASSFPAGGSYEQYF
TGTGCCAGCAGTTTCCCAGCGGGAGGGTCCTACGAGCAGTACTTC
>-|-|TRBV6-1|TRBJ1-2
CASSEALSVYGYTF
TGTGCCAGCAGTGAAGCGCTTTCAGTCTATGGCTACACCTTC
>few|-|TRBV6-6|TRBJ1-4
CASSYPGQTNEKLFF
TGTGCCAGCAGTTACCCCGGACAGACTAATGAAAAACTGTTTTTT
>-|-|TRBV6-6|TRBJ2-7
CASSYSRLEQYF
TGTGCCAGCAGTTACTCAAGACTCGAGCAGTACTTC
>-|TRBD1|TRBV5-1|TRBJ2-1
CASSYPPGQGSYEQFF
TGCGCCAGCAGCTACCCCCCGGGACAGGGCAGCTATGAGCAGTTCTTC
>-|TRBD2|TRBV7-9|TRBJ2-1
CASSLAPSGIVNEQFF
TGTGCCAGCAGCTTAGCTCCTAGCGGGATTGTAAATGAGCAGTTCTTC
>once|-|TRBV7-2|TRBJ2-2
CASSLGSWELFF
TGTGCCAGCAGCTTGGGTAGCTGGGAGCTGTTTTTT
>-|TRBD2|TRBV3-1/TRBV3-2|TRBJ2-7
CASSHLVRVKGASGDYEQYF
TGTGCCAGCAGCCATTTGGTTCGCGTAAAAGGCGCTAGCGGAGATTACGAGCAGTACTTC